This T cell receptor (beta chain) was recorded in a study of cytomegalovirus exposure and HLA in healthy donors. Study details: A previous analysis identified 117 million unique TCR beta sequences derived from some 170 million T cells.

A multiplex PCR was run with 60 Vbeta primers and 13 Jbeta primers. Profiling relied on immunoSEQ multiplex PCR, and the TCRdb table lists in-frame clones only, not all of them. The sample has roughly 190,000 clones, roughly 74% seen once. Concerning this clone: What it recognizes is unknown.

With 7 bases clipped from V and 0 bases from J, the junction kept 16 bases outside the gene matches. The germline V gene has CDR1 SGHTS and CDR2 YDEGEE. The CDR3 totals 18 residues. Study conclusions and caveats: Presence/absence analyses rested on an assumption that sequencing depth was roughly uniform across donors. The classifier was said to identify cytomegalovirus status with high specificity and sensitivity.

Specimen: PBMCs. V and J are TRBV5-8 and TRBJ2-1; TRBD1 matches 7 bases. The clonotype was recovered from a young woman in good health and CMV-seronegative. CDR3 sequence reads: CASRVGQVILSSYNEQFF. The DNA of the CDR3 is TGTGCCAGCCGTGTCGGACAGGTTATTCTCAGCTCCTACAATGAGCAGTTCTTC.